These 3 T cell receptor beta chains originate from one sample sequenced in a study of cytomegalovirus exposure and HLA in healthy donors. TCRdb's copy holds only in-frame clones and misses some; the assay was immunoSEQ multiplex PCR. The sample has 150,000 to 200,000 clones; 80% to 90% are singletons. The specimen was PBMCs. Source of these receptors: a woman aged 18-35 years in good health and CMV-seronegative.

The J gene is TRBJ1-4, the V gene TRBV5-1, with D hard to call. With 0 bases removed from V and 10 bases from J, the gap between germline ends came to 7 bases. CDR3 size: 12 residues. In germline, CDR1 is SGHRS, CDR2 YFSETQ. Here the CDR3 DNA reads TGCGCCAGCAGCTTGGAACCGGGAAAACTGTTTTTT. Protein product: CASSLEPGKLFF. Full variable domain (rest looked up from reference TRBV5-1 and TRBJ1-4): KAGVTQTPRYLIKTRGQQVTLSCSPISGHRSVSWYQQTPGQGLQFLFEYFSETQRNKGNFPGRFSGRQFSNSRSEMNVSTLELGDSALYLCASSLEPGKLFFGSGTQLSVL.

V is TRBV4-3 and J is TRBJ2-7; TRBD2 might be the D (7 bases). The V end lost 0 bases, the J end lost 0 bases, and 12 bases lay between the germline ends. Germline V gene lookup returns CDR1 LGHNA and CDR2 YSLEER. This CDR3 has 16 amino acids. The CDR3 is CASSQEWGGLSYEQYF. The CDR3 DNA follows: TGCGCCAGCAGCCAAGAATGGGGGGGCCTCTCCTACGAGCAGTACTTC.

The chain couples TRBV5-1 to TRBJ1-1; no definite D call. The CDR3 spans 14 residues. Germline CDR1 reads SGHRS; CDR2 reads YFSETQ. The V end lost 4 bases, the J end lost 6 bases, and 16 bases lay between the germline ends. The DNA of the CDR3 is TGCGCCAGCAGCCCGGACTTAGCTCTGGCTGAAGCTTTCTTT. This encodes CASSPDLALAEAFF.